The entry that follows covers one T cell receptor (beta chain) sequence. What it binds is unknown. The TCRbeta library incorporated unique molecular identifiers. TCRdb re-called the PCR reads with MiXCR, one entry per CDR3 protein. Here the sample spans about 590,000 distinct CDR3 sequences, roughly 13% being singletons. This specimen comes from a study of T-cell reconstitution after alpha-beta-depleted transplantation in children. Findings of the study overall: Surviving recipient cells, namely T cells and thymic progenitors, were the source of high day-60 TCRbeta diversity in some patients. By about two months after transplant, alpha-beta T cells reportedly arose from several hundred graft clones that had expanded. A year post-transplant, T-cell counts and diversity derived mostly from newly produced T cells.

CDR1 is SGHTA and CDR2 is FQGNSA in the germline V gene. V was clipped by 1 base and J by 0 bases, with 8 bases between them. CDR3 length: 15 residues. This rearrangement joins TRBV7-2 to TRBJ2-3; D is unclear. This receptor was identified in a male patient aged 5 to 17 who had a stem cell transplant for acute myeloid leukemia, so the T cells may come from the graft donor. The source material was PBMCs, mostly from graft donor cells, sampled 360 days after TCRalphabeta/CD19-depleted stem cell transplant. CDR3 protein: CASSLVALSTDTQYF. In DNA form, the CDR3 reads TGTGCCAGCAGCTTAGTGGCTCTTAGCACAGATACGCAGTATTTT.